This record covers a single T cell receptor beta chain. The antigen is not known. 5'RACE primed at constant segments yielded TCR alpha and TCR beta cDNA libraries bearing sample barcodes and UMIs. TCRdb used MiXCR to reprocess the 5' RACE reads, holding one entry per CDR3 protein. Counted here are fewer than 450,000 distinct CDR3 sequences, around 21% occurring once; the ten biggest clones make up roughly an eighth. CDR1 MGHRA and CDR2 YSYEKL come from the germline V gene. Trimming left V 3 bases short and J 6 bases short, with 17 bases between. This CDR3 has 15 amino acids. This sample was taken from a study of T-cell memory formation after mild COVID-19. Findings of the study overall: Contracting CD8+ clones were enriched in EMRA, CD4+ mainly in CM and EM. Researchers could not confirm that second-wave clones peaking on day 37 targeted SARS-CoV-2.

Sequenced input: PBMCs or a T cell subset sorted from them (not recorded which). V is TRBV4-1 and J is TRBJ1-2, with D possibly TRBD1 on 5 matching bases. The receptor comes from an adult woman who had mild COVID-19 (a few samples of this study predate the infection). Cell type and time point are not known. CDR3 DNA sequence: TGCGCCAGCAGCCAGACCGACAGAGAAGTCCATGGCTACACCTTC. As protein: CASSQTDREVHGYTF.